Presented here are 19 T cell receptor beta chains from one specimen sequenced in a study of neurological immune-mediated disorders. TCRdb re-analysed the 5' RACE reads in MiXCR, keeping a single row per CDR3 protein. The sample has around 66,000 distinct CDR3 sequences, roughly 5.5% seen once. The sample taken for sequencing was PBMCs. The source is a woman between 25 and 40 years old with multiple sclerosis.

In this sample, this clonotype turned up many times. This CDR3 is CSVFWQAKTFF. DNA of the CDR3: TGCAGCGTTTTCTGGCAGGCGAAAACTTTCTTT. The chain combines TRBV29-1 with TRBJ1-1; D is unresolved. With 5 bases removed from V and 12 bases from J, the gap between germline ends came to 16 bases. From germline, CDR1 is SQVTM and CDR2 ANQGSEA. The length of the CDR3 is 11 residues.

This clonotype was recorded many times. The chain joins TRBV5-5 to TRBJ2-5; 8 bases map to TRBD1. The V segment lost 2 bases and the J segment 5 bases; nucleotides outside the gene matches: 11. Germline V gene sequence: CDR1 SGHKS, CDR2 YYEKEE (reference sequence). The CDR3 runs 16 residues. The DNA for the CDR3 is TGTGCCAGCAGCTTCAGGGGGCAGGGCCGGGGGGAGACCCAGTACTTC. Protein: CASSFRGQGRGETQYF.

Details on this clonotype: One base away lies a much larger clone, so this may be a sequencing read error. The rearrangement links TRBV20-1 to TRBJ2-7, with D maybe TRBD1 (6 bases). Germline CDR1 DFQATT, CDR2 SNEGSKA (reference sequence). V was clipped by 7 bases and J by 2 bases, with 12 bases between them. The CDR3 has 12 residues. The CDR3 sequence: CSVVGQTYEQYF. The CDR3 coding sequence is TGCAGTGTGGTAGGACAGACCTACGAGCAGTACTTC.

This clonotype was recorded many times. The chain links TRBV28 to TRBJ1-5, with 7 bases aligning to TRBD1. With V trimmed by 7 bases and J by 0 bases, 12 bases remained unmatched. This CDR3 spans 17 amino acids. Looked up from germline, CDR1 is MDHEN and CDR2 is SYDVKM. CDR3 sequence reads: CASTFDRVSLSNQPQHF. The CDR3 DNA reads TGTGCCAGCACCTTCGACAGGGTGTCTCTTAGCAATCAGCCCCAGCATTTT.

This clonotype was found a few times. The gene calls are TRBV12-5 and TRBJ1-1; D not resolved. The length of the CDR3 is 14 residues. V lost 0 bases and J 3 bases, leaving 8 bases between the germline ends. Germline values: CDR1 LGHNT, CDR2 FRNRAP. The CDR3 DNA reads as TGTGCTAGTGGTTTGGTAGAGAGGGACACTGAAGCTTTCTTT. Translated, it gives CASGLVERDTEAFF.

In its sample, this clonotype was seen many times. One end of the junction varies from germline; a read error may be responsible. V and J are TRBV20-1 and TRBJ1-6, with D possibly being TRBD1 (6 bases). The CDR3 contains 14 residues. Germline V lookup: CDR1 DFQATT, CDR2 SNEGSKA (reference sequence). The CDR3 nucleotides read TGCAGTGCTAGCTATGGCAGGGGCCATTCACCCCTCAACTTT. It is translated as CSASYGRGHSPLNF.

This clonotype was counted ten times or more. The chain is built from TRBV6-4 and TRBJ2-1; TRBD1 matches 7 bases. Unmatched junction bases numbered 8, after V lost 6 bases and J lost 3 bases. CDR3 length equals 15 residues. Germline CDR1 is MRHNA and CDR2 is SNTAGT. The CDR3: CASSTGTALYNEQFF. The CDR3 nucleotides are TGTGCCAGCAGCACCGGGACAGCCCTCTACAATGAGCAGTTCTTC.

This chain connects TRBV5-1 to TRBJ2-7; 7 bases fit TRBD1. This CDR3 has 14 residues. Germline V CDR1 and CDR2: SGHRS, YFSETQ. V dropped 2 bases and J dropped 3; count of bases not matched to a gene: 5. The DNA of the CDR3 is TGCGCCAGCAGCTTAGACAGGGAGTACTACGAGCAGTACTTC. Protein product: CASSLDREYYEQYF.

V usage is TRBV29-1 and J usage is TRBJ2-3; 8 bases fit TRBD2. J was trimmed by 0 bases and V by 1 base; bases with no gene match: 3. Germline CDR1 reads SQVTM; CDR2 reads ANQGSEA. The CDR3 is 15 amino acids. CDR3 DNA: TGCAGCGTTGAAGGGACTAGCTACAGCACAGATACGCAGTATTTT. This encodes CSVEGTSYSTDTQYF.

This clonotype was observed at least ten times. V is TRBV12-3 or TRBV12-4 and J is TRBJ2-1, with D possibly TRBD1 on 5 matching bases. V dropped 6 bases and J dropped 7 bases, with 13 bases sitting between them. This CDR3 contains 13 residues. CDR3 amino acids: CASSQNRWNEQFF. The CDR3 DNA follows: TGTGCCAGCAGCCAAAACAGGTGGAATGAGCAGTTCTTC.

The chain uses TRBV5-1 and TRBJ1-1; D ambiguous. This CDR3 region has 15 residues. With 0 bases removed from V and 3 bases from J, the gap between germline ends came to 12 bases. Germline values: CDR1 SGHRS, CDR2 YFSETQ. The CDR3 coding sequence is TGCGCCAGCAGCTTGGCCGAGGGAGGGTACACTGAAGCTTTCTTT. It codes for CASSLAEGGYTEAFF. The variable domain in full, completed from reference TRBV5-1 and TRBJ1-1, reads KAGVTQTPRYLIKTRGQQVTLSCSPISGHRSVSWYQQTPGQGLQFLFEYFSETQRNKGNFPGRFSGRQFSNSRSEMNVSTLELGDSALYLCASSLAEGGYTEAFFGQGTRLTVV.

The V gene is TRBV18, the J gene TRBJ2-1, with 8 bases identical to TRBD2. The CDR3 is made up of 15 amino acids. V was pared by 6 bases and J by 5 bases, with 9 bases of the junction left unmatched. CDR1 is KGHSH and CDR2 is LQKENI in the germline V gene. Here the CDR3 reads CASSPSAGEDNEQFF. CDR3 sequence (DNA): TGTGCCAGCTCTCCCTCAGCGGGGGAGGACAATGAGCAGTTCTTC.

This clonotype showed up just a few times. A read error may account for a junction end that differs from germline. The genes are TRBV6-2 or TRBV6-3 and TRBJ1-5; D remains unclear. Per the germline V gene, CDR1 is MNHEY and CDR2 is SVGEGT. The CDR3 consists of 14 residues. The CDR3 DNA reads as TGTGCCAGCAGCCACTGGGGAGGCGATCAGCCCCAGAATTTT. It encodes CASSHWGGDQPQNF.

This clonotype was detected ten times or more. The genes are TRBV7-2 and TRBJ2-2, with D possibly called TRBD1 or TRBD2 (5 bases each). The germline V and J ends were trimmed by 5 bases and 6 bases, with 13 bases remaining between them. In germline, CDR1 is SGHTA, CDR2 FQGNSA. The CDR3 extends over 14 amino acids. Written as DNA, the CDR3 is TGTGCCAGCAGCCGAGGGGACGGAGCCGGGGAGCTGTTTTTT. Translation: CASSRGDGAGELFF.

This clonotype was counted many times. The chain employs TRBV12-3 or TRBV12-4 and TRBJ1-2; D is unresolved. The CDR3 is 13 amino acids. The germline V and J ends were trimmed by 3 bases and 8 bases, with 13 bases remaining between them. Here the CDR3 DNA reads TGTGCCAGCAGTTTGTCCTTGTATGCCGGCTACACCTTC. Its translation: CASSLSLYAGYTF.

This clonotype has a count of ten or more. This chain uses TRBV7-8 with TRBJ2-3; TRBD2 matches 8 bases. Looked up from germline, CDR1 is SGHVS and CDR2 is FQNEAQ. This CDR3 is 15 amino acids long. V trimming: 7 bases; J trimming: 4 bases; junction bases outside the gene matches: 10. The CDR3 spells CASTYQSGGADTQYF. The CDR3 DNA sequence: TGTGCCAGCACCTATCAAAGCGGGGGAGCAGATACGCAGTATTTT.

The chain combines TRBV6-4 with TRBJ2-3; TRBD2 agrees at 11 bases. Per the germline V gene, CDR1 is MRHNA and CDR2 is SNTAGT. There are 15 residues in the CDR3. The V and J ends lost 5 bases and 4 bases, in that order; junction bases with no gene match: 5. DNA for the CDR3: TGTGCCAGCAGTCCAACGACTAGCGGGGCAGATACGCAGTATTTT. The encoded protein is CASSPTTSGADTQYF.

This clonotype occurred many times. V and J are TRBV15 and TRBJ1-5; no firm D call. V gave up 2 bases and J gave up 4 bases, with 3 bases separating them. Germline CDR1 reads LNHNV; CDR2 reads YYDKDF (reference sequence). This CDR3 region has 12 residues. CDR3 sequence (DNA): TGTGCCACCAGCAGATCTAATCAGCCCCAGCATTTT. Translated: CATSRSNQPQHF.

The rearrangement links TRBV5-1 to TRBJ2-5; unclear D gene. The germline V gene encodes CDR1 SGHRS and CDR2 YFSETQ. V was cut by 5 bases and J by 3 bases, with 5 bases left in between. The CDR3 length is 11 residues. The CDR3 protein is CASREEETQYF. In DNA form, the CDR3 reads TGCGCCAGCAGAGAGGAAGAGACCCAGTACTTC.